The clone carrying this T cell receptor beta chain showed up just a few times. Germline-derived CDR1 and CDR2 are SQVTM and ANQGSEA. The V and J ends lost 7 bases and 6 bases, in that order; junction bases with no gene match: 6. The CDR3 length is 13 residues. The entry originates in a study of Ad26.COV2.S vaccination and SARS-CoV-2 variants. As for treatment: some 20 received Ad26.COV2.S at low or high dose, single or two shots; about 5 received placebo; per-sample allocation not given. Sampling was performed 63 days after the first vaccine or placebo injection. Donation came from an adult in Boston who was aged 18-55 years. Using immunoSEQ multiplex PCR, the repertoire was profiled, and TCRdb retains in-frame clones only, with some absent. The profile shows about 370,000 clones, 89% of them singletons.

The V gene is TRBV29-1, the J gene TRBJ2-2, with 9 positions matching TRBD1. The clonotype comes from a person aged 18-60 years who received the Ad26.COV2.S COVID-19 vaccine or a placebo. The sequenced sample was peripheral blood, obtained in a trial of Ad26.COV2.S vaccine versus placebo. CDR3 in DNA: TGCAGCGGAAGACAGGGGGATGCCGGGGAGCTGTTTTTT. This gives the protein CSGRQGDAGELFF.